A single sample is the source of the 27 T cell receptor beta chains below, sequenced in a study of blood T cell repertoires in COVID-19. Libraries were prepared by immunoSEQ multiplex PCR; TCRdb keeps only in-frame clonotypes and omits some of them. The table has around 430,000 clones, about 91% seen once. The sample comprised peripheral blood. These receptors were collected from a woman aged 50 to 60 with COVID-19, enrolled during active disease.

This clone was found once. The rearrangement uses TRBV19 and TRBJ1-4; D is perhaps TRBD1 (6 bases). Germline CDR1 LNHDA, CDR2 SQIVND (reference sequence). V gave up 9 bases and J gave up 0 bases, with 14 bases separating them. The CDR3 runs 15 residues. The CDR3 DNA sequence: TGTGCCAGCCTAAACAGGGACGCAACTAATGAAAAACTGTTTTTT. It yields the protein CASLNRDATNEKLFF. The full variable domain, rest sourced from reference TRBV19 and TRBJ1-4, is DGGITQSPKYLFRKEGQNVTLSCEQNLNHDAMYWYRQDPGQGLRLIYYSQIVNDFQKGDIAEGYSVSREKKESFPLTVTSAQKNPTAFYLCASLNRDATNEKLFFGSGTQLSVL.

J is TRBJ2-5 and V is TRBV2; 10 nucleotides align to TRBD2. With V trimmed by 5 bases and J by 5 bases, 14 bases remained unmatched. CDR1 and CDR2 (germline): SNHLY, FYNNEI. The CDR3 spans 17 residues. The CDR3 loop reads CASSTGGAGGLGETQYF. The CDR3 bases are TGTGCCAGCAGTACGGGAGGAGCGGGGGGGCTAGGGGAGACCCAGTACTTC. Filled out from reference TRBV2 and TRBJ2-5, the complete variable domain reads EPEVTQTPSHQVTQMGQEVILRCVPISNHLYFYWYRQILGQKVEFLVSFYNNEISEKSEIFDDQFSVERPDGSNFTLKIRSTKLEDSAMYFCASSTGGAGGLGETQYFGPGTRLLVL.

V usage is TRBV7-9 and J usage is TRBJ1-1; TRBD1 matches 7 bases. The CDR3 totals 15 residues. Germline assignment: CDR1 SEHNR and CDR2 FQNEAQ (reference sequence). After removal of 2 bases from V and 0 bases from J, the junction contained 3 bases not matched to a gene. Here the CDR3 DNA reads TGTGCCAGCAGCTTACGACAGGGTATGAACACTGAAGCTTTCTTT. Its translation is CASSLRQGMNTEAFF.

This clone came up once. This rearrangement joins TRBV5-1 to TRBJ2-7; D is perhaps TRBD2 (6 bases). CDR1 and CDR2 (germline): SGHRS, YFSETQ. Trimming took 2 bases from V and 3 from J, leaving 15 bases between them. CDR3 size: 15 residues. CDR3 nucleotides: TGCGCCAGCAGCTTCTACCGGGACTCAAACTACGAGCAGTACTTC. This encodes CASSFYRDSNYEQYF.

The gene calls are TRBV5-1 and TRBJ2-7; possibly TRBD1 for D (7 bases). Germline V CDR1 and CDR2: SGHRS, YFSETQ. The germline V and J ends were trimmed by 4 bases and 6 bases, with 23 bases remaining between them. This CDR3 has 16 residues. CDR3 loop: CASSPEGRRGDSEQYF. In nucleotides, the CDR3 is TGCGCCAGCAGCCCCGAGGGACGGAGGGGGGACAGCGAGCAGTACTTC.

V and J are TRBV20-1 and TRBJ1-2, with D tentatively TRBD1 (6 bases). CDR1 and CDR2 (germline): DFQATT, SNEGSKA (reference sequence). This CDR3 has 10 residues. Trimming shortened V by 7 bases and J by 6 bases, and 9 bases separated the two germline ends. CDR3 sequence: CSVTGHGYTF. The CDR3 DNA reads as TGCAGTGTGACAGGACATGGCTACACCTTC.

The rearrangement links TRBV24-1 to TRBJ1-1, with D tentatively TRBD1 (6 bases). Deletions cut 7 bases from V and 1 base from J, with 15 bases between. The V gene's germline CDR1 is KGHDR and CDR2 SFDVKD. The CDR3 totals 15 residues. CDR3 sequence: CATRASQGQNTEAFF. The CDR3 bases are TGTGCCACCAGGGCCTCGCAGGGGCAGAACACTGAAGCTTTCTTT.

The chain joins TRBV29-1 to TRBJ2-1; TRBD2 might be the D (6 bases). From germline, CDR1 is SQVTM and CDR2 ANQGSEA. The CDR3 length is 11 residues. CDR3 sequence: CSPTRYNEQFF. CDR3 DNA: TGCAGTCCGACTAGATACAATGAGCAGTTCTTC.

This chain connects TRBV5-1 to TRBJ2-3; D is ambiguous. Germline CDR1 reads SGHRS; CDR2 reads YFSETQ. This CDR3 comprises 18 residues. Trimming left V 0 bases short and J 0 bases short, with 17 bases between. CDR3 bases: TGCGCCAGCAGCTTGGCCGTGGCGGCCAGTTTTAGCACAGATACGCAGTATTTT. This codes for CASSLAVAASFSTDTQYF.

The CDR3 DNA sequence: TGCGCCAGCAGCTTGTATCAGGGTTACTACGAGCAGTACTTC. This gives the protein CASSLYQGYYEQYF. V gene TRBV5-1 combines with J gene TRBJ2-7, with a tentative D call TRBD1 (5 bases). CDR1 and CDR2 (germline): SGHRS, YFSETQ. Trimming shortened V by 1 base and J by 3 bases, and 11 bases separated the two germline ends. The CDR3 runs to 14 residues.

The chain has TRBV5-1 and TRBJ2-1; 7 bases match TRBD1. The germline CDR1 and CDR2 sequences are SGHRS and YFSETQ. This CDR3 has 12 amino acids. Trimming cost V 4 bases and J 10 bases; bases outside gene matches: 5. The CDR3 reads CASSLGTEEQFF. CDR3 DNA: TGCGCCAGCAGCCTCGGGACAGAGGAGCAGTTCTTC. Full variable domain (missing parts from reference TRBV5-1 and TRBJ2-1): KAGVTQTPRYLIKTRGQQVTLSCSPISGHRSVSWYQQTPGQGLQFLFEYFSETQRNKGNFPGRFSGRQFSNSRSEMNVSTLELGDSALYLCASSLGTEEQFFGPGTRLTVL.

This clone occurred once. The rearrangement uses TRBV3-1 (or the pseudogene TRBV3-2) and TRBJ2-3, with a weak D call TRBD2 (7 bases). CDR1 and CDR2 (germline): LGHDT, YNNKEL (reference sequence). CDR3 length equals 15 residues. Trimming stripped 5 bases from V and 8 bases from J, with 20 bases between. Here the CDR3 DNA reads TGTGCCAGCAGCGCGTCCGGGGGGCCCGCGCCTACGCAGTATTTT. Encoded protein: CASSASGGPAPTQYF.

The chain employs TRBV7-9 and TRBJ2-2; D remains ambiguous. V gave up 2 bases and J gave up 5 bases, with 9 bases separating them. This CDR3 contains 14 residues. Germline CDR1 is SEHNR and CDR2 is FQNEAQ (reference sequence). The CDR3 DNA reads TGTGCCAGCAGCTTAACCGATCGGACCGGGGAGCTGTTTTTT. It codes for CASSLTDRTGELFF.

The rearrangement joins TRBV6-5 to TRBJ2-7; perhaps TRBD1 as D (6 bases). CDR1 is MNHEY and CDR2 is SVGAGI in the germline V gene. With 4 bases removed from V and 3 bases from J, the gap between germline ends came to 10 bases. The length of the CDR3 is 13 residues. Written as DNA, the CDR3 is TGTGCCAGCAGTTGGACAGACGACTACGAGCAGTACTTC. This encodes CASSWTDDYEQYF.

The rearrangement joins TRBV27 to TRBJ2-2; 14 bases line up with TRBD2. This CDR3 has 16 amino acids. Germline lookup yields CDR1 MNHEY and CDR2 SMNVEV (reference sequence). Trimming at V came to 5 bases and at J to 6 bases, leaving 5 bases not matched to a gene. The DNA for the CDR3 is TGTGCCAGCAGTCTGGGACTAGCGGGGGCACCCGGGGAGCTGTTTTTT. Its protein product is CASSLGLAGAPGELFF.

V and J are TRBV29-1 and TRBJ1-1; TRBD1 might be the D (6 bases). V was trimmed by 6 bases and J by 1 base, leaving 12 bases between them. This CDR3 contains 13 residues. In germline, CDR1 is SQVTM, CDR2 ANQGSEA. CDR3 residues: CSVSQGTNTEAFF. Written as DNA, the CDR3 is TGCAGCGTCTCACAGGGAACGAACACTGAAGCTTTCTTT.

The gene calls are TRBV5-1 and TRBJ2-1; 12 bases are a match to TRBD2. The V and J ends lost 4 bases and 8 bases, in that order; junction bases with no gene match: 13. The germline CDR1 and CDR2 sequences are SGHRS and YFSETQ. The CDR3 consists of 17 residues. Here the CDR3 reads CASSHSWTSGTTDEQFF. The CDR3 coding sequence is TGCGCCAGCAGCCACTCCTGGACTAGCGGGACCACCGATGAGCAGTTCTTC.

This clone was seen at least ten times. The V call is TRBV19, the J call TRBJ2-7, with 9 nucleotides matching TRBD1. After removal of 5 bases from V and 3 bases from J, the junction contained 2 bases not matched to a gene. CDR1 is LNHDA and CDR2 is SQIVND in the germline V gene (reference sequence). The CDR3 is 13 residues long. The CDR3 DNA reads TGTGCCAGTAGTGAGACAGGGGGCTACGAGCAGTACTTC. Translation gives CASSETGGYEQYF.

The rearrangement joins TRBV3-1 (or the pseudogene TRBV3-2) to TRBJ2-1; 8 bases match TRBD2. This CDR3 spans 14 amino acids. J gave up 7 bases and V 7 bases, and 9 bases lay outside the gene matches. Per germline, CDR1 LGHDT and CDR2 YNNKEL (reference sequence). Here the CDR3 reads CASTSSLAVNEQFF. DNA of the CDR3: TGTGCCAGCACGTCTTCACTAGCGGTGAATGAGCAGTTCTTC.

This sequence joins TRBV2 and TRBJ2-1; 10 bases fit TRBD2. The CDR3 runs 15 residues. Trimming removed 9 bases from V and 4 bases from J; junction bases left unmatched: 9. Germline V gene lookup returns CDR1 SNHLY and CDR2 FYNNEI. The DNA for the CDR3 is TGTGCCAGTCAATCCGGGACTAGCGTATACAATGAGCAGTTCTTC. It encodes CASQSGTSVYNEQFF.

CDR3 loop: CASGWGGQGGNQPQHF. The CDR3 DNA reads as TGTGCTAGTGGTTGGGGGGGACAGGGCGGAAATCAGCCCCAGCATTTT. V is TRBV12-5 and J is TRBJ1-5; 9 nucleotides match TRBD1. The CDR3 covers 16 residues. Per the germline V gene, CDR1 is LGHNT and CDR2 is FRNRAP. Losses at the gene ends were 4 bases for V and 4 bases for J; bases not matched to a gene: 8.

The chain recombines TRBV30 with TRBJ1-2; D uncertain. There are 14 residues in the CDR3. Germline CDR1 is GTSNPN and CDR2 is SVGIG (reference sequence). V lost 5 bases and J 2 bases, leaving 15 bases between the germline ends. CDR3 sequence (DNA): TGTGCCTGGGGGTGGCCGGGCGGGAACTATGGCTACACCTTC. Its protein product is CAWGWPGGNYGYTF. The full variable domain, completed using reference TRBV30 and TRBJ1-2, is SQTIHQWPATLVQPVGSPLSLECTVEGTSNPNLYWYRQAAGRGLQLLFYSVGIGQISSEVPQNLSASRPQDRQFILSSKKLLLSDSGFYLCAWGWPGGNYGYTFGSGTRLTVV.

The V call is TRBV30, the J call TRBJ1-2, with TRBD1 as a possible D gene (6 bases). The CDR3 covers 12 residues. CDR1 and CDR2 (germline): GTSNPN, SVGIG (reference sequence). V gave up 4 bases and J gave up 4 bases, with 10 bases separating them. Here the CDR3 reads CAWTGTTYGYTF. The CDR3, as DNA: TGTGCCTGGACCGGGACAACCTATGGCTACACCTTC.

The chain combines TRBV5-1 with TRBJ2-7; D unclear. Germline CDR1 is SGHRS and CDR2 is YFSETQ. The CDR3 sequence is 12 residues long. V gave up 3 bases and J gave up 3 bases, with 7 bases separating them. Written as DNA, the CDR3 is TGCGCCAGCAGCTCAGATTTCTACGAGCAGTACTTC. It codes for CASSSDFYEQYF.

This sequence joins TRBV28 and TRBJ2-3; D remains ambiguous. In germline, CDR1 is MDHEN, CDR2 SYDVKM. Deletions cut 5 bases from V and 6 bases from J, with 21 bases between. The CDR3 length is 16 residues. The CDR3 protein is CASSPPTNPFGDTQYF. The CDR3 bases are TGTGCCAGCAGTCCCCCGACCAACCCTTTCGGGGATACGCAGTATTTT.

This rearrangement joins TRBV30 to TRBJ1-1; D uncertain. CDR3 length equals 11 residues. Germline V gene data show CDR1 as GTSNPN and CDR2 as SVGIG (reference sequence). Trimming took off 2 bases at V and 3 bases at J, with 4 bases between the two ends. The CDR3 reads CAWSIYTEAFF. In nucleotides, the CDR3 is TGTGCCTGGAGTATATACACTGAAGCTTTCTTT.

This chain connects TRBV4-1 to TRBJ2-1, with 14 positions matching TRBD2. CDR1 is MGHRA, CDR2 YSYEKL, per germline. The CDR3 spans 15 residues. J was trimmed by 15 bases and V by 5 bases; bases with no gene match: 12. In DNA, the CDR3 is TGCGCCAGCAGCTGGGGGACTAGCGGGGGACCGCAGGTGTTCTTC. Amino acids: CASSWGTSGGPQVFF.